The rows below give T cell receptor beta chains drawn from one sample of a study of shared clonotypes between healthy human individuals. Using immunoSEQ multiplex PCR, the repertoire was profiled, and TCRdb retains in-frame clones only, with some absent. The data contain roughly 480,000 clones, roughly 78% of them singletons. The sequenced sample was PBMCs. Receptors were obtained from a woman aged 40 to 49 in good health. Some clones in this sample may be carry-over from other donors' samples. Both conserved end residues are part of each CDR3. The D gene is left open where the match is weak. Size is stated for part of the rows, as once, few or many counts, or as a class when the clone is expanded.

TRBJ2-7	once	NA	TRBV27	TGTGCCAGCAGGGACAAGACCAACGAGCAGTACTTC	CASRDKTNEQYF
TRBJ2-2	NA	NA	TRBV5-4	TGTGCCAGCAGCTTGGACTTGTCCGCGAACACCGGGGAGCTGTTTTTT	CASSLDLSANTGELFF
TRBJ2-7	NA	TRBD2	TRBV7-3	TGTGCCGGCAGCTTAACCGGCGGGAGTTACGAGCAGTACTTC	CAGSLTGGSYEQYF
TRBJ2-2	NA	TRBD1	TRBV7-3	TGTGCCAGCAGCCCAGCCGGGACAGCCCGGAACACCGGGGAACTGTTTTTT	CASSPAGTARNTGELFF
TRBJ2-7	NA	TRBD1	TRBV28	TGTGCCAGCACCGACGGGACAGGGGGTCTGGTTTACCTCGAGCAGTACTTC	CASTDGTGGLVYLEQYF
TRBJ2-1	NA	TRBD2	TRBV11-2	TGTGCCAGCAGCCTAGCAGGCGGGAGGGCTTACAATGAGCAGTTCTTC	CASSLAGGRAYNEQFF
TRBJ1-1	few	TRBD1	TRBV18	TGTGCCAGCTCAGCGGGACAGGTTGACACTGAAGCTTTCTTT	CASSAGQVDTEAFF
TRBJ1-1	NA	TRBD1	TRBV6-1	TGTGCCAGCAGTACGACAGGGGACACTGAAGCTTTCTTT	CASSTTGDTEAFF
TRBJ2-7	NA	TRBD1	TRBV7-6	TGTGCCAGCAGCGGGACAGGGTCCCTCCAGTACTTC	CASSGTGSLQYF
TRBJ1-6	NA	NA	TRBV27	TGTGCCAGCAGTTTTGGGAGGGGGGCCCTCCACTTT	CASSFGRGALHF
TRBJ2-1	NA	NA	TRBV19	TGTGCCAGTAGTATTTGGCCTAAAGGCTCCTACAATGAGCAGTTCTTC	CASSIWPKGSYNEQFF
TRBJ2-6	few	NA	TRBV4-3	TGCGCCAGCAGCCAAGTCCCCGGCGGTGGGGCCAACGTCCTGACTTTC	CASSQVPGGGANVLTF
TRBJ2-6	NA	NA	TRBV6-4	TGTGCCAGCAGTCCAGGGAGTGCTGGGGCCAACGTCCTGACTTTC	CASSPGSAGANVLTF
TRBJ1-2	NA	NA	TRBV30	TGTGCCTGGAGGTCACAGGGATCTAACTATGGCTACACCTTC	CAWRSQGSNYGYTF
TRBJ2-7	NA	NA	TRBV27	TGTGCCAGCAGTAAAGGACTGGCTGGGGACGAGCAGTACTTC	CASSKGLAGDEQYF
TRBJ1-5	NA	TRBD1	TRBV7-8	TGTGCCAGCAGACGCGACCCCGGGACAGGGGATCAGCCCCAGCATTTT	CASRRDPGTGDQPQHF
TRBJ1-1	once	NA	TRBV4-3	TGCGCCAGCAGCCAAGATAAGGGAGACCCGAACACTGAAGCTTTCTTT	CASSQDKGDPNTEAFF
TRBJ1-4	few	NA	TRBV10-3	TGTGCCATCAGTGAAAACAGTCTGGCAACTAATGAAAAACTGTTTTTT	CAISENSLATNEKLFF
TRBJ2-3	NA	NA	TRBV6-6	TGTGCCAGCCTGGGAGAGTACACTAGCACAGATACGCAGTATTTT	CASLGEYTSTDTQYF
TRBJ2-7	NA	NA	TRBV28	TGTGCCAGCAGTCCTCACGACGAGCAGTACTTC	CASSPHDEQYF
TRBJ1-2	NA	NA	TRBV28	TGTGCCAGCAGTTTGGTTGGACCCAACTATGGCTACACCTTC	CASSLVGPNYGYTF
TRBJ1-1	once	NA	TRBV7-8	TGTGCCAGCAGCCGTCAAGACAGGTATGAAGCTTTCTTT	CASSRQDRYEAFF
TRBJ1-4	NA	NA	TRBV10-3	TGTGCCATCAGTGAGTCCCAGGGTTTGGGAACTAATGAAAAACTGTTTTTT	CAISESQGLGTNEKLFF
TRBJ1-5	once	NA	TRBV28	TGTGCCAGCGATGAGAGACATCAGCCCCAGCATTTT	CASDERHQPQHF
TRBJ2-2	NA	NA	TRBV9	TGTGCCAGCAGCGTGGCTTCCACCGGGGAGCTGTTTTTT	CASSVASTGELFF
TRBJ2-1	few	NA	TRBV6-5	TGTGCCAGCAGTTACTCTGGGGAGCAGTTCTTC	CASSYSGEQFF
TRBJ1-2	NA	NA	TRBV2	TGTGCCAGCAGCAGGGGCCGAAACTATGGCTACACCTTC	CASSRGRNYGYTF
TRBJ2-1	NA	TRBD2	TRBV4-1	TGCGCCAGCAGCCAATCAACGTGGGGGGGTACCTACAATGAGCAGTTCTTC	CASSQSTWGGTYNEQFF
TRBJ1-1	NA	TRBD1	TRBV6-5	TGTGCCAGCAGTAGACAGGGACAGTGGACTGAAGCTTTCTTT	CASSRQGQWTEAFF
TRBJ1-5	few	NA	TRBV7-2	TGTGCCAGCAGCTTAGACAGGAATCAGCCCCAGCATTTT	CASSLDRNQPQHF
TRBJ1-2	NA	TRBD1	TRBV2	TGTGCCAGCAGCGCCTCTGGGGGACAGGGATTGGGCTACACCTTC	CASSASGGQGLGYTF
TRBJ2-2	NA	NA	TRBV9	TGTGCCAGCAGTTGGGACACCGGGGAGCTGTTTTTT	CASSWDTGELFF
TRBJ2-3	once	NA	TRBV7-3	TGTGCCAGCAGCGCGCAGGGTTTACACACAGATACGCAGTATTTT	CASSAQGLHTDTQYF
TRBJ1-5	once	NA	TRBV10-2	TGCGCCAGCAGCGAACCAGGGTATCAGCCCCAGCATTTT	CASSEPGYQPQHF
TRBJ1-6	NA	NA	TRBV30	TGTGCCTGGAGTGTACTTGCAGGGGCCCCGAAGTCACCCCTCCACTTT	CAWSVLAGAPKSPLHF
TRBJ2-3	NA	TRBD2	TRBV5-1	TGCGCCAGCAGAATCGGGACTAACCCCACAGATACGCAGTATTTT	CASRIGTNPTDTQYF
TRBJ1-4	NA	NA	TRBV7-2	TGTGCCAGCAGCTTAACGGTTGAAAAACTGTTTTTT	CASSLTVEKLFF
TRBJ2-7	NA	NA	TRBV28	TGTGCCAGCAAACACGAGGGCAGATCATACTCCTACGAGCAGTACTTC	CASKHEGRSYSYEQYF
TRBJ2-1	NA	NA	TRBV6-6	TGTGCCAGCAGTTACTCCAGCGGACTAAATGAGCAGTTCTTC	CASSYSSGLNEQFF
TRBJ2-2	once	NA	TRBV2	TGTGCCAGCACCCTCACCAGAGGAAACACCGGGGAGCTGTTTTTT	CASTLTRGNTGELFF
TRBJ2-6	NA	NA	TRBV19	TGTGCCAGTAGTACAAAGACAAATTACTGGGCCAACGTCCTGACTTTC	CASSTKTNYWANVLTF
TRBJ1-1	NA	TRBD1	TRBV28	TGTGCCAGCAGACCCACGGGACAGCCCGGATTGAACACTGAAGCTTTCTTT	CASRPTGQPGLNTEAFF
TRBJ2-3	few	TRBD2	TRBV5-1	TGCGCCAGCAGCTTAGCGGGAGTTGTAGGAGATACGCAGTATTTT	CASSLAGVVGDTQYF
TRBJ2-3	NA	NA	TRBV7-2	TGTGCCAGCAGCTTTCCGGGACGGGGCACAGATACGCAGTATTTT	CASSFPGRGTDTQYF
TRBJ2-1	NA	NA	TRBV30	TGTGCCTGGAGTACCCGGGGCAGGGGCATCAGGAATTACAATGAGCAGTTCTTC	CAWSTRGRGIRNYNEQFF